This T cell receptor (beta chain) was captured in a study of T cell responses to AZD1222 COVID-19 vaccine. TCRdb keeps only in-frame clones here, not all; method: immunoSEQ multiplex PCR. The sample has 130,000 to 150,000 clones; 85% to 95% are singletons. V dropped 6 bases and J dropped 0; count of bases not matched to a gene: 7. The CDR3 totals 16 residues. From germline, CDR1 is LNHDA and CDR2 SQIVND (reference sequence). Source: peripheral blood, taken after recovery from COVID-19. The J gene is TRBJ1-5, the V gene TRBV19; 8 positions match TRBD1. The sequence derives from an adult who had recovered from COVID-19. Here the CDR3 DNA reads TGTGCCAGTAGAGGTCAGGGGGCCTTTAGCAATCAGCCCCAGCATTTT. This gives the protein CASRGQGAFSNQPQHF.